These 28 T cell receptor beta chains were sequenced from one sample in a study of blood T cell repertoires in COVID-19. The data were produced by immunoSEQ multiplex PCR, yet TCRdb's version contains in-frame clones alone and is incomplete. The sample yields 150,000 to 200,000 clones, approximately 79% seen once. The sequenced sample consisted of PBMCs or T cells enriched from blood (not recorded which). Every receptor here comes from a woman aged 55-69 years with acute COVID-19.

This sequence joins TRBV4-3 and TRBJ2-7; 8 positions agree with TRBD2. The CDR3 is made up of 16 amino acids. Germline CDR1 LGHNA, CDR2 YSLEER. The V gene end was trimmed by 0 bases and the J gene end by 2 bases; junction bases not matched to a gene: 6. The CDR3 DNA sequence: TGCGCCAGCAGCCAAGAGAGATTAGCGGGACCCTACGAGCAGTACTTC. Translated: CASSQERLAGPYEQYF.

Only a few counts were recorded for this clone. The chain employs TRBV4-1 and TRBJ1-6, with TRBD1 matching 9 bases. Germline lookup yields CDR1 MGHRA and CDR2 YSYEKL. V lost 6 bases, J lost 8 bases, and 8 bases stayed unmatched. This CDR3 is built from 15 residues. CDR3 sequence reads: CASRPTGGRDSPLHF. CDR3 bases: TGCGCCAGCAGACCTACAGGGGGCAGAGATTCACCCCTCCACTTT.

This chain connects TRBV6-5 to TRBJ2-7; weak D call: TRBD2 (5 bases). CDR1 is MNHEY and CDR2 is SVGAGI in the germline V gene. The CDR3 sequence is 14 residues long. V was trimmed by 6 bases and J by 0 bases, leaving 12 bases between them. CDR3 in DNA: TGTGCCAGCAGACCTATAGCGTCCTCCTACGAGCAGTACTTC. The encoded protein is CASRPIASSYEQYF.

The CDR3 nucleotides are TGTGCCAGCAGCTTAGGCTTGACAGGTGGAGGCGGCAATGAAAAACTGTTTTTT. Amino acid sequence: CASSLGLTGGGGNEKLFF. The chain carries TRBV11-2 and TRBJ1-4; D is possibly TRBD1 (6 bases). This CDR3 contains 18 residues. Germline-derived CDR1 and CDR2 are SGHAT and FQNNGV. Trimming left V 1 base short and J 5 bases short, with 20 bases between.

The chain carries TRBV7-8 and TRBJ2-5; D may be TRBD2 (6 bases). Germline V gene lookup returns CDR1 SGHVS and CDR2 FQNEAQ. The ends were cut back, 5 bases at V and 10 bases at J, with 20 bases in the middle. CDR3 length: 14 residues. CDR3 coding DNA: TGTGCCAGCAGCCCAAAAGGCTGGGGGGAAGGCCAGTACTTC. It yields the protein CASSPKGWGEGQYF.

A note on this clone: The sample has other DNA sequences that encode this CDR3 too. The chain links TRBV5-1 to TRBJ2-5, with D hard to call. The CDR3 contains 14 residues. Trimming cost V 0 bases and J 1 base, with 7 bases left between them. CDR1 SGHRS and CDR2 YFSETQ come from the germline V gene. The CDR3 sequence is CASSLVSGQETQYF. The CDR3 DNA sequence: TGCGCCAGCAGCTTGGTTTCGGGCCAAGAGACCCAGTACTTC.

The V call is TRBV6-2 or TRBV6-3, the J call TRBJ1-1; no reliable D call. Germline CDR1 reads MNHEY; CDR2 reads SVGEGT. Trimming pared 0 bases from V and 0 bases from J, leaving 11 bases between. The CDR3 is 16 residues long. The CDR3 DNA sequence: TGTGCCAGCAGTTACTCGATCCGGGGAATGAACACTGAAGCTTTCTTT. This encodes CASSYSIRGMNTEAFF.

The genes are TRBV7-8 and TRBJ1-4, with D perhaps matching TRBD1 (6 bases). Germline CDR1 is SGHVS and CDR2 is FQNEAQ. Trimming shortened V by 1 base and J by 6 bases, and 12 bases separated the two germline ends. The CDR3 is 15 residues long. The CDR3 DNA sequence: TGTGCCAGCAGCTTAGGTTGGGGGCGCGATGAAAAACTGTTTTTT. Encoded protein: CASSLGWGRDEKLFF.

This clone has a single count. The DNA of the CDR3 is TGTGCCAGCAGTGGGGCAGGGGAGCAGTACTTC. Its protein product is CASSGAGEQYF. This rearrangement joins TRBV12-3 or TRBV12-4 to TRBJ2-7, with D possibly TRBD1 on 5 matching bases. The V gene lost 5 bases and the J gene lost 7 bases, with 9 bases spanning the gap. The length of the CDR3 is 11 residues.

The chain is built from TRBV5-1 and TRBJ2-4; the D gene is possibly TRBD1 (6 bases). Trimming took 4 bases from V and 0 from J, leaving 8 bases between them. Germline V gives CDR1 SGHRS, CDR2 YFSETQ. The CDR3 sequence is 14 residues long. This CDR3 reads CASSEGVAKNIQYF. The CDR3 bases are TGCGCCAGCAGCGAGGGGGTAGCCAAAAACATTCAGTACTTC.

CDR3 DNA: TGTGCCAGCAGCAAAAACCAAGAGCAGCCCCAGCATTTT. This encodes CASSKNQEQPQHF. The rearrangement joins TRBV7-2 to TRBJ1-5; D not certain. Germline CDR1 and CDR2: SGHTA and FQGNSA. V lost 5 bases and J lost 7, with 12 bases in between. The CDR3 runs 13 residues. Full variable domain (missing parts from reference TRBV7-2 and TRBJ1-5): GAGVSQSPSNKVTEKGKDVELRCDPISGHTALYWYRQSLGQGLEFLIYFQGNSAPDKSGLPSDRFSAERTGGSVSTLTIQRTQQEDSAVYLCASSKNQEQPQHFGDGTRLSIL.

The chain has TRBV7-9 and TRBJ2-1, with 15 bases fitting TRBD2. The CDR3 is 17 amino acids. The V and J ends lost 1 base and 4 bases, in that order; junction bases with no gene match: 2. CDR1 is SEHNR, CDR2 FQNEAQ, per germline (reference sequence). The CDR3 DNA follows: TGTGCCAGCAGCTTAGGGACTAGCGGGAGGGCATACAATGAGCAGTTCTTC. Translated: CASSLGTSGRAYNEQFF.

J is TRBJ1-6 and V is TRBV7-7; maybe TRBD1 (6 bases). V gave up 5 bases and J gave up 7 bases, with 9 bases separating them. This CDR3 spans 13 amino acids. The germline V gene has CDR1 SSHAT and CDR2 FNYEAQ (reference sequence). In DNA form, the CDR3 reads TGTGCCAGCAGCGCGGACAGAAATTCACCCCTCCACTTT. The encoded protein is CASSADRNSPLHF.

V is TRBV4-3 and J is TRBJ2-3; the match to TRBD2 covers 9 bases. This CDR3 region has 17 residues. Germline V CDR1 and CDR2: LGHNA, YSLEER. V lost 0 bases and J lost 2; bases outside the gene matches: 6. The CDR3 is CASSQEGRGGITDTQYF. The CDR3 nucleotides read TGCGCCAGCAGCCAAGAGGGGCGGGGGGGCATCACAGATACGCAGTATTTT.

The chain uses TRBV10-3 and TRBJ1-2; maybe TRBD1 (6 bases). Germline V gives CDR1 ENHRY, CDR2 SYGVKD. V lost 1 base and J 6 bases, leaving 9 bases between the germline ends. The CDR3 is 13 residues long. CDR3 nucleotides: TGTGCCATCAGTGAGTTAACAGGGAATGGCTACACCTTC. It codes for CAISELTGNGYTF.

The table lists this clone with a few counts. J is TRBJ2-6 and V is TRBV20-1, with 7 bases matching TRBD1. Germline V gives CDR1 DFQATT, CDR2 SNEGSKA (reference sequence). The CDR3 runs 17 residues. Trimming took 3 bases from V and 2 from J; bases not matched to a gene: 10. This CDR3 is CSASYRDRKTGANVLTF. The CDR3, as DNA: TGCAGTGCTAGTTACCGGGACAGAAAAACTGGGGCCAACGTCCTGACTTTC.

This clone was seen a single time. This rearrangement joins TRBV5-6 to TRBJ1-5; D remains ambiguous. V shed 5 bases and J shed 5 bases, with 14 bases lying between them. CDR3 length equals 14 residues. Germline V CDR1 and CDR2: SGHDT, YYEEEE. The CDR3 loop reads CASREEGRDQPQHF. The CDR3 DNA reads TGTGCCAGCAGGGAAGAAGGGCGGGATCAGCCCCAGCATTTT.

This clone was seen a few times. The genes are TRBV7-2 and TRBJ1-1; D might be TRBD1 (5 bases). CDR3 length equals 13 residues. From germline, CDR1 is SGHTA and CDR2 FQGNSA. The V and J ends lost 5 bases and 1 base respectively, with 8 bases between them. CDR3 DNA: TGTGCCAGCAGCCGACAGAGGAACACTGAAGCTTTCTTT. Residues: CASSRQRNTEAFF.

The rearrangement links TRBV5-1 to TRBJ1-1; 11 bases line up with TRBD1. Germline V gene data show CDR1 as SGHRS and CDR2 as YFSETQ. Unmatched junction bases numbered 3, after V lost 7 bases and J lost 4 bases. The length of the CDR3 is 13 residues. For the CDR3, the DNA is TGCGCCAGCTCCGGACAGGGGGCCACTGAAGCTTTCTTT. Its protein is CASSGQGATEAFF.

Remarks on this clone: Other nucleotide sequences in the sample specify the same CDR3. The rearrangement uses TRBV18 and TRBJ2-2, with 7 positions matching TRBD1. Trimming removed 7 bases from V and 1 base from J; junction bases left unmatched: 3. Germline-derived CDR1 and CDR2 are KGHSH and LQKENI. The CDR3 runs to 14 residues. CDR3 DNA: TGTGCCAGCTTGGGACAGAGGAACACCGGGGAGCTGTTTTTT. Its translation is CASLGQRNTGELFF.

This chain links TRBV5-4 with TRBJ2-3, with TRBD2 identical over 7 bases. Per the germline V gene, CDR1 is SGHNT and CDR2 is YYREEE (reference sequence). Trimming cost V 1 base and J 4 bases; bases outside gene matches: 6. This CDR3 has 15 amino acids. CDR3 loop: CASSLRTSQADTQYF. CDR3 in DNA: TGTGCCAGCAGCTTGAGGACTAGTCAAGCAGATACGCAGTATTTT.

V gene TRBV9 combines with J gene TRBJ2-3; D gene unclear. Germline V lookup: CDR1 SGDLS, CDR2 YYNGEE. Trimming removed 6 bases from V and 2 bases from J, with 13 bases in between. CDR3 length: 14 residues. The CDR3 DNA sequence: TGTGCCAGCAACCCTTCACAGTTCACAGATACGCAGTATTTT. It is translated as CASNPSQFTDTQYF.

This clone occurred once. Compared with germline, one end of the junction differs, possibly owing to a read error. Other DNA sequences from this sample encode an identical CDR3 as well. This chain connects TRBV5-4 to TRBJ2-1, with TRBD2 matching 8 bases. Germline V gene sequence: CDR1 SGHNT, CDR2 YYREEE (reference sequence). The CDR3 runs to 15 residues. CDR3 bases: TGTGCCAGTAGCTTGGGGGATGCGGGAGGCAATGAGCAGTTCTTC. The encoded protein is CASSLGDAGGNEQFF.

This chain links TRBV5-6 with TRBJ2-2, with D perhaps matching TRBD2 (5 bases). From germline, CDR1 is SGHDT and CDR2 YYEEEE. Trimming cost V 1 base and J 6 bases, with 7 bases left between them. The CDR3 is 13 amino acids. CDR3 DNA sequence: TGTGCCAGCAGCTTGTGGGGAGCCGGGGAGCTGTTTTTT. Its protein product is CASSLWGAGELFF.

The chain joins TRBV7-9 to TRBJ2-6; the match to TRBD1 covers 9 bases. The trim removed 5 bases at V and 8 bases at J, leaving 16 bases unmatched. From germline, CDR1 is SEHNR and CDR2 FQNEAQ (reference sequence). The CDR3 has 18 residues. CDR3 in amino acids: CASSVPGQGFVRTNVLTF. DNA for the CDR3: TGTGCCAGCAGCGTACCGGGACAGGGATTCGTCAGGACCAACGTCCTGACTTTC. The full variable domain, in which reference TRBV7-9 and TRBJ2-6 provide the parts outside the CDR3, is DTGVSQNPRHKITKRGQNVTFRCDPISEHNRLYWYRQTLGQGPEFLTYFQNEAQLEKSRLLSDRFSAERPKGSFSTLEIQRTEQGDSAMYLCASSVPGQGFVRTNVLTFGAGSRLTVL.

V and J are TRBV5-8 and TRBJ1-4; 7 nucleotides agree with TRBD1. Germline assignment: CDR1 SGHTS and CDR2 YDEGEE. V lost 2 bases and J lost 6; bases outside the gene matches: 7. The CDR3 has 15 residues. The CDR3 coding sequence is TGTGCCAGCAGCTTAGGAAGACAGGGTTATGAAAAACTGTTTTTT. Encoded protein: CASSLGRQGYEKLFF.

The rearrangement links TRBV24-1 to TRBJ1-2, with D unclear. The CDR3 has 13 amino acids. Per the germline V gene, CDR1 is KGHDR and CDR2 is SFDVKD. Trimming removed 1 base from V and 6 bases from J, with 8 bases in between. This chain's CDR3 is CATSDFERNGYTF. The CDR3, as DNA: TGTGCCACCAGTGATTTCGAGAGGAATGGCTACACCTTC.

V is TRBV27 and J is TRBJ1-1, with D perhaps matching TRBD1 (5 bases). The CDR3 is 15 residues long. V was clipped by 0 bases and J by 4 bases, with 12 bases between them. Germline V CDR1 and CDR2: MNHEY, SMNVEV (reference sequence). CDR3 amino acids: CASSLSIGAGTEAFF. As DNA, the CDR3 is TGTGCCAGCAGTTTATCCATAGGGGCTGGCACTGAAGCTTTCTTT.